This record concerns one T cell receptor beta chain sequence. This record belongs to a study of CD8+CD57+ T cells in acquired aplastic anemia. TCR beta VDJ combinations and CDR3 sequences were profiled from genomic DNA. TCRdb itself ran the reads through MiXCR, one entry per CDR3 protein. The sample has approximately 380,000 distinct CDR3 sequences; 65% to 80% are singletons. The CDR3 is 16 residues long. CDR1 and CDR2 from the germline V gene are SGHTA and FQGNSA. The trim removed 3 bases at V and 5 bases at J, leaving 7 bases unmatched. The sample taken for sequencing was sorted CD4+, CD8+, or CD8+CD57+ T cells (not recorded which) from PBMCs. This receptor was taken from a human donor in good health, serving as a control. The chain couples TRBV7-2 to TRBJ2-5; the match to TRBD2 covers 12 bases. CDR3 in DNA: TGTGCCAGCAGCTTTTCACCTAGCGGGGGGGTGGAGACCCAGTACTTC. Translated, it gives CASSFSPSGGVETQYF.